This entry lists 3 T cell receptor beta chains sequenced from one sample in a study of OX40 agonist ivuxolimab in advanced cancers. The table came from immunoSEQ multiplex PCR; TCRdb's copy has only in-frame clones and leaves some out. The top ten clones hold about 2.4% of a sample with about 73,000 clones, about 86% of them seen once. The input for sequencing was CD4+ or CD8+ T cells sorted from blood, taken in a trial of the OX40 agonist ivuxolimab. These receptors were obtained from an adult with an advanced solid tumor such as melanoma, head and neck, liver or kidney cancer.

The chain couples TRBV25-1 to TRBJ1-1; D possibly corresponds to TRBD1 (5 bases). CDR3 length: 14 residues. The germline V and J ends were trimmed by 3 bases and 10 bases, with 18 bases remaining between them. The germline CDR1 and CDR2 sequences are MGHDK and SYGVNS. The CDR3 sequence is CASSEFGRVGAAFF. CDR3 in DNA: TGTGCCAGCAGTGAGTTCGGCAGGGTGGGTGCAGCTTTCTTT.

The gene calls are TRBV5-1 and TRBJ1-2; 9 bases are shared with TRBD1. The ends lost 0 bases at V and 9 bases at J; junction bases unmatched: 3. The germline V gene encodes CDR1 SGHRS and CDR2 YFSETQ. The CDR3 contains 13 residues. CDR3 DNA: TGCGCCAGCAGCTTGGAACAGGGGGCGAGCTACACCTTC. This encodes CASSLEQGASYTF.

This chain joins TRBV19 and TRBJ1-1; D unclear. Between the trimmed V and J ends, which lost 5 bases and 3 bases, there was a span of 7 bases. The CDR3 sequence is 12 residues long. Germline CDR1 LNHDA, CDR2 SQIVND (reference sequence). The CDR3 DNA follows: TGTGCCAGTAGTTATGGGGACACTGAAGCTTTCTTT. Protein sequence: CASSYGDTEAFF.